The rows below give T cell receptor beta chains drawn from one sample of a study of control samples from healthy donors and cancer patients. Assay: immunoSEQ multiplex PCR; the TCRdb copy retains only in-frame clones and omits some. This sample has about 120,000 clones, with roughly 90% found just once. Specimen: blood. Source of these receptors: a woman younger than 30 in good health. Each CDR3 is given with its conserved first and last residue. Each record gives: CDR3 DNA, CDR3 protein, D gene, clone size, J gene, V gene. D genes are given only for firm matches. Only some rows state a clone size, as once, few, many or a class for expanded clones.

CDR3 DNA: TGTGCCAGCAGTTTAATCGTAGCGGGGGGACAGAGCTCCTACAATGAGCAGTTCTTC; CDR3 protein: CASSLIVAGGQSSYNEQFF; D gene: TRBD2; clone size: .; J gene: TRBJ2-1; V gene: TRBV28
CDR3 DNA: TGTGCCATCAGTGGCCAGGGTAGCTATGGCTACACCTTC; CDR3 protein: CAISGQGSYGYTF; D gene: .; clone size: .; J gene: TRBJ1-2; V gene: TRBV10-3
CDR3 DNA: TGTGCCAGCAGCTCTGACAGGGCTAGGCTGGGCACTGAAGCTTTCTTT; CDR3 protein: CASSSDRARLGTEAFF; D gene: TRBD1; clone size: .; J gene: TRBJ1-1; V gene: TRBV11-3
CDR3 DNA: TGTGCCAGCAGCTCCCTAGGGGGACAGGGGTTATCTGGGGCCAACGTCCTGACTTTC; CDR3 protein: CASSSLGGQGLSGANVLTF; D gene: TRBD1; clone size: .; J gene: TRBJ2-6; V gene: TRBV7-9
CDR3 DNA: TGCGCCAGCAGCCAAGGAGCGGACTCCCCATCGGGGGAGCAGTACTTC; CDR3 protein: CASSQGADSPSGEQYF; D gene: .; clone size: .; J gene: TRBJ2-7; V gene: TRBV4-1
CDR3 DNA: TGTGCCAGTAGTACCGGGACCAATTCACCCCTCCACTTT; CDR3 protein: CASSTGTNSPLHF; D gene: .; clone size: few; J gene: TRBJ1-6; V gene: TRBV19
CDR3 DNA: TGTGCCAGCAGCTTAGCGACAGGTTCCTACGAGCAGTACTTC; CDR3 protein: CASSLATGSYEQYF; D gene: .; clone size: .; J gene: TRBJ2-7; V gene: TRBV7-8
CDR3 DNA: TGTGCCAGTTGGGGCCCAAATCAGCCCCAGCATTTT; CDR3 protein: CASWGPNQPQHF; D gene: .; clone size: .; J gene: TRBJ1-5; V gene: TRBV28
CDR3 DNA: TGCGCCAGCAGTAAGACCGATTCATTAGGAGGAAACACCATATATTTT; CDR3 protein: CASSKTDSLGGNTIYF; D gene: .; clone size: .; J gene: TRBJ1-3; V gene: TRBV4-3
CDR3 DNA: TGTGCCAGCAGTTCCCTTAGCGGGAGGGCCCAGAATGAGCAGTTCTTC; CDR3 protein: CASSSLSGRAQNEQFF; D gene: TRBD2; clone size: .; J gene: TRBJ2-1; V gene: TRBV27
CDR3 DNA: TGTGCCAGCAGTTACTCGAAAGGGTCAGGTTACGAGCAGTACTTC; CDR3 protein: CASSYSKGSGYEQYF; D gene: .; clone size: .; J gene: TRBJ2-7; V gene: TRBV6-2/TRBV6-3
CDR3 DNA: TGTGCCAGCAGCCAAGGAAGGGGGCGGGAGGGCACGACCCAGTACTTC; CDR3 protein: CASSQGRGREGTTQYF; D gene: TRBD2; clone size: .; J gene: TRBJ2-5; V gene: TRBV4-2
CDR3 DNA: TGTGCCAGCAGCCTAGCGGGACCCACAGATACGCAGTATTTT; CDR3 protein: CASSLAGPTDTQYF; D gene: TRBD2; clone size: .; J gene: TRBJ2-3; V gene: TRBV9
CDR3 DNA: TGTGCCAGCAGTTTAGGGTGGACCGGGGAGCTGTTTTTT; CDR3 protein: CASSLGWTGELFF; D gene: .; clone size: .; J gene: TRBJ2-2; V gene: TRBV28
CDR3 DNA: TGCAGCGTTGATGAGGGGGTGGGCACAGATACGCAGTATTTT; CDR3 protein: CSVDEGVGTDTQYF; D gene: .; clone size: .; J gene: TRBJ2-3; V gene: TRBV29-1
CDR3 DNA: TGTGCCAGCAGCTTAGGGCGGACAGAGTATGGCTACACCTTC; CDR3 protein: CASSLGRTEYGYTF; D gene: .; clone size: .; J gene: TRBJ1-2; V gene: TRBV7-2
CDR3 DNA: TGTGCCAGCAGTAACGGGGAGGCCGGGGAGCTGTTTTTT; CDR3 protein: CASSNGEAGELFF; D gene: .; clone size: .; J gene: TRBJ2-2; V gene: TRBV6-5
CDR3 DNA: TGTGCCAGCAGTTACTCGTTAGTTAACACTGAAGCTTTCTTT; CDR3 protein: CASSYSLVNTEAFF; D gene: .; clone size: .; J gene: TRBJ1-1; V gene: TRBV6-5
CDR3 DNA: TGTGCCAGCTCACCTCGCCAGGGGGCCGGGACAGATACGCAGTATTTT; CDR3 protein: CASSPRQGAGTDTQYF; D gene: TRBD1; clone size: .; J gene: TRBJ2-3; V gene: TRBV18
CDR3 DNA: TGTGCCAGCAGCCAAGATTTAGGTCGGGTCCCGTACTTC; CDR3 protein: CASSQDLGRVPYF; D gene: .; clone size: .; J gene: TRBJ2-7; V gene: TRBV7-2
CDR3 DNA: TGCGCCAGCAGCCAAACGGACTCTCAGGGGGAGCAGTACTTC; CDR3 protein: CASSQTDSQGEQYF; D gene: .; clone size: once; J gene: TRBJ2-7; V gene: TRBV4-3
CDR3 DNA: TGTGCCAGCAGCAGAGGGACTAGCGGGGGGGTGAGCACAGATACGCAGTATTTT; CDR3 protein: CASSRGTSGGVSTDTQYF; D gene: TRBD2; clone size: .; J gene: TRBJ2-3; V gene: TRBV7-9
CDR3 DNA: TGTGCCAGCAGCTTAAGAAATACAGATACGCAGTATTTT; CDR3 protein: CASSLRNTDTQYF; D gene: .; clone size: .; J gene: TRBJ2-3; V gene: TRBV7-3
CDR3 DNA: TGTGCCAGCAGATTGGGTTCCGTCGCAGATACGCAGTATTTT; CDR3 protein: CASRLGSVADTQYF; D gene: .; clone size: once; J gene: TRBJ2-3; V gene: TRBV28
CDR3 DNA: TGTGCCAGCAGTTTGCTGGAAGATACGCAGTATTTT; CDR3 protein: CASSLLEDTQYF; D gene: .; clone size: .; J gene: TRBJ2-3; V gene: TRBV5-4
CDR3 DNA: TGTGCCAGTCGTGGGTATCCGAAAAACATTCAGTACTTC; CDR3 protein: CASRGYPKNIQYF; D gene: .; clone size: .; J gene: TRBJ2-4; V gene: TRBV27
CDR3 DNA: TGCGCCAGCAGCCAACGCAGGGGCTCCTATAATTCACCCCTCCACTTT; CDR3 protein: CASSQRRGSYNSPLHF; D gene: .; clone size: .; J gene: TRBJ1-6; V gene: TRBV4-3
CDR3 DNA: TGTGCCAGCAGCTATAGACGGTACTCTGGGGCCAACGTCCTGACTTTC; CDR3 protein: CASSYRRYSGANVLTF; D gene: .; clone size: once; J gene: TRBJ2-6; V gene: TRBV5-4
CDR3 DNA: TGTGCCAGCAGTAGGAGAGACTCCTACAATGAGCAGTTCTTC; CDR3 protein: CASSRRDSYNEQFF; D gene: .; clone size: .; J gene: TRBJ2-1; V gene: TRBV2
CDR3 DNA: TGTGCCACCAGTGCGGTAGGAGGATTAGTCGAGCAGTTCTTC; CDR3 protein: CATSAVGGLVEQFF; D gene: .; clone size: once; J gene: TRBJ2-1; V gene: TRBV24-1
CDR3 DNA: TGTGCCAGCAGCTTACTCGCGACAGCCATTTCTTTCAATGAGCAGTTCTTC; CDR3 protein: CASSLLATAISFNEQFF; D gene: .; clone size: .; J gene: TRBJ2-1; V gene: TRBV7-2
CDR3 DNA: TGTGCCTGGAGTGTACCTGGACCCGCAGGGAGTAGGGCCTACGAGCAGTACTTC; CDR3 protein: CAWSVPGPAGSRAYEQYF; D gene: .; clone size: .; J gene: TRBJ2-7; V gene: TRBV30
CDR3 DNA: TGCAGCGCCGGGGACAGGTACCCTTATGGCTACACCTTC; CDR3 protein: CSAGDRYPYGYTF; D gene: TRBD1; clone size: .; J gene: TRBJ1-2; V gene: TRBV29-1
CDR3 DNA: TGTGCTAGTGGTTTGGTACGATGGGGGGCTTCATCCGGAAACACCATATATTTT; CDR3 protein: CASGLVRWGASSGNTIYF; D gene: .; clone size: .; J gene: TRBJ1-3; V gene: TRBV12-5